This T cell receptor beta chain was recorded in a study of CD8+ T cells in alopecia areata. Looking at the study overall: Using the percentage of affected scalp area, treated patients' severity was scored.

In the case of this clone: The target antigen is unknown.

Study-wide points: Administration of tofacitinib significantly diminished scalp clonality and expanded CD8+ clones within the top 100.

The sequencing template was cDNA reverse transcribed from extracted RNA. Sequencing was performed with immunoSEQ multiplex PCR; in TCRdb, only in-frame clones are kept and a portion is missing. The sample includes approximately 150,000 clones, approximately 57% of them seen just once. The sample's treatment: oral pan-JAK inhibitor, 5-10 mg twice daily. The TCR sequence derives from a human donor with alopecia areata. Sequenced material: CD4+ T cells sorted from blood, taken at week 24, from a patient treated with tofacitinib.

CDR3: CASSSGDRGAFF. The CDR3 DNA reads TGTGCCAGCAGTTCTGGAGACAGGGGAGCTTTCTTT. This rearrangement joins TRBV6-5 to TRBJ1-1; 8 bases map to TRBD1. Germline V gene sequence: CDR1 MNHEY, CDR2 SVGAGI. V shed 4 bases, J shed 10 bases, and the junction held 5 bases outside the gene matches. There are 12 residues in the CDR3.